This passage covers 20 T cell receptor beta chains from one sample sequenced in a study of human T cells and chemical hapten exposure. TCRdb redid the calling of the RACE reads with MiXCR, one entry per CDR3 protein. This repertoire shows 340,000 or so distinct CDR3 sequences, 5.5% to 8% found once; its top ten account for 7% to 10%. The time point is: patch test 1, 2 weeks after DPC sensitization. Treatment here: therapeutic diphenylcyclopropenone sensitization with weekly scalp DPC. The starting material was whole blood, obtained in connection with sensitization to the hapten diphenylcyclopropenone (DPC). The receptors come from a woman aged 18 to 35 with alopecia areata. Some clones in this sample may be carry-over from other donors' samples.

This clonotype was seen at least ten times. This rearrangement joins TRBV28 to TRBJ1-3, with TRBD1 matching over 7 bases. Germline trimming cut 6 bases from V and 4 bases from J; bases unmatched to any gene: 6. The CDR3 runs 14 residues. Per germline, CDR1 MDHEN and CDR2 SYDVKM. CDR3 bases: TGTGCCAGCAGGCTGACAGGGAGCGGAAACACCATATATTTT. It specifies CASRLTGSGNTIYF. The complete variable domain, with remaining parts taken from reference TRBV28 and TRBJ1-3, reads DVKVTQSSRYLVKRTGEKVFLECVQDMDHENMFWYRQDPGLGLRLIYFSYDVKMKEKGDIPEGYSVSREKKERFSLILESASTNQTSMYLCASRLTGSGNTIYFGEGSWLTVV.

The table lists this clonotype with many counts. The chain is built from TRBV15 and TRBJ2-5; D is possibly TRBD1 or TRBD2 (5 bases each). This CDR3 is 14 amino acids long. Germline lookup yields CDR1 LNHNV and CDR2 YYDKDF (reference sequence). V lost 1 base, J lost 1 base, and 7 bases lay in between. The CDR3 loop reads CATSRGGSQETQYF. CDR3 coding DNA: TGTGCCACCAGCAGAGGGGGGTCCCAAGAGACCCAGTACTTC.

The chain links TRBV4-2 to TRBJ1-1; possibly TRBD1 for D (6 bases). The CDR3 has 14 amino acids. Trimming removed 1 base at V and 11 bases at J, with 17 bases between. Looked up from germline, CDR1 is LGHNA and CDR2 is YNFKEQ. CDR3 sequence: CASSQVGLGQGAFF. In DNA, the CDR3 is TGTGCCAGCAGCCAAGTCGGGTTGGGGCAGGGGGCTTTCTTT.

Ten or more counts support this clonotype. The rearrangement links TRBV7-9 to TRBJ1-5, with D unresolved. This CDR3 has 14 residues. Trimming removed 4 bases at V and 1 base at J, with 8 bases between. The V gene's germline CDR1 is SEHNR and CDR2 FQNEAQ (reference sequence). The CDR3 DNA reads TGTGCCAGCAGCTCCCAAAACAGCAATCAGCCCCAGCATTTT. Protein: CASSSQNSNQPQHF. Based on the CDR3 plus reference TRBV7-9 and TRBJ1-5, the full variable domain is DTGVSQNPRHKITKRGQNVTFRCDPISEHNRLYWYRQTLGQGPEFLTYFQNEAQLEKSRLLSDRFSAERPKGSFSTLEIQRTEQGDSAMYLCASSSQNSNQPQHFGDGTRLSIL.

Only a few counts were recorded for this clonotype. V is TRBV6-2 or TRBV6-3 and J is TRBJ1-2; weak D call: TRBD1 (5 bases). The V end was cut by 6 bases, the J end by 0 bases, with 11 bases between. The CDR3 is made up of 14 amino acids. CDR1 and CDR2 from the germline V gene are MNHEY and SVGEGT. CDR3 residues: CASSPLGANYGYTF. DNA for the CDR3: TGTGCCAGCAGCCCGTTGGGGGCTAACTATGGCTACACCTTC.

This clonotype was counted many times. The chain has TRBV29-1 and TRBJ2-2; the D gene is possibly TRBD2 (6 bases). CDR3 size: 15 residues. The V gene lost 1 base and the J gene lost 5 bases, with 14 bases spanning the gap. Germline CDR1 SQVTM, CDR2 ANQGSEA. CDR3 in DNA: TGCAGCGTTGAAGGAGGAGGGGCGCGAACCGGGGAGCTGTTTTTT. Translating gives CSVEGGGARTGELFF.

The CDR3 DNA reads as TGTGCCAGCAGCGTAGAGACAGGGTTAAGCTATGGCTACACCTTC. It specifies CASSVETGLSYGYTF. The V call is TRBV9, the J call TRBJ1-2, with TRBD1 identical over 7 bases. J was trimmed by 4 bases and V by 0 bases; bases with no gene match: 6. Germline V gene data show CDR1 as SGDLS and CDR2 as YYNGEE. The CDR3 consists of 15 residues. The full variable domain, completed using reference TRBV9 and TRBJ1-2, is DSGVTQTPKHLITATGQRVTLRCSPRSGDLSVYWYQQSLDQGLQFLIQYYNGEERAKGNILERFSAQQFPDLHSELNLSSLELGDSALYFCASSVETGLSYGYTFGSGTRLTVV.

This clonotype was observed a handful of times. The V gene is TRBV6-1, the J gene TRBJ1-6, with D possibly being TRBD1 (6 bases). The V end was cut by 1 base, the J end by 9 bases, with 13 bases between. CDR1 and CDR2 from the germline V gene are MNHNS and SASEGT. The CDR3 runs to 15 residues. The CDR3: CASSEEWDMSSPLHF. The CDR3 DNA sequence: TGTGCCAGCAGTGAAGAATGGGACATGAGTTCACCCCTCCACTTT.

This clonotype was observed at least ten times. The chain recombines TRBV12-3 or TRBV12-4 with TRBJ2-4; 11 positions match TRBD1. Losses at the gene ends were 5 bases for V and 7 bases for J; bases not matched to a gene: 10. This CDR3 spans 16 amino acids. In nucleotides, the CDR3 is TGTGCCAGCAGTCTAGGCGGACAGGGGGCGTATAACATTCAGTACTTC. Translation gives CASSLGGQGAYNIQYF.

This clonotype was found a few times. The chain combines TRBV2 with TRBJ1-1; 8 bases agree with TRBD1. The CDR3 spans 15 residues. The V gene's germline CDR1 is SNHLY and CDR2 FYNNEI. With 8 bases clipped from V and 4 bases from J, the junction kept 12 bases outside the gene matches. The CDR3 is CASAEIQGGFTEAFF. CDR3 bases: TGTGCCAGCGCGGAAATACAGGGGGGTTTCACTGAAGCTTTCTTT.

The CDR3: CASSFTGANTEAFF. In DNA form, the CDR3 reads TGTGCCAGCAGTTTTACAGGGGCGAACACTGAAGCTTTCTTT. The chain uses TRBV12-3 or TRBV12-4 and TRBJ1-1, with 7 bases fitting TRBD1. The CDR3 loop spans 14 amino acids. Trimming at V came to 3 bases and at J to 1 base, leaving 2 bases not matched to a gene.

This clonotype was seen repeatedly, ten times or more. The chain carries TRBV6-1 and TRBJ2-7, with TRBD2 identical over 9 bases. V gave up 3 bases and J gave up 3 bases; unmatched junction bases: 6. In germline, CDR1 is MNHNS, CDR2 SASEGT. The CDR3 has 15 residues. CDR3 DNA: TGTGCCAGCAGTGAGTTAGCGGGGGACCTCTACGAGCAGTACTTC. Translation gives CASSELAGDLYEQYF.

The rearrangement uses TRBV6-5 and TRBJ2-7, with 7 bases that match TRBD1. CDR1 is MNHEY, CDR2 SVGAGI, per germline. Trimming took 4 bases from V and 5 from J; bases not matched to a gene: 5. The CDR3 contains 13 residues. Here the CDR3 DNA reads TGTGCCAGCAGTTTCTACAGGGGCCACGAGCAGTACTTC. Translating gives CASSFYRGHEQYF.

Many counts were recorded for this clonotype. V is TRBV12-3 or TRBV12-4 and J is TRBJ1-2, with 9 bases lining up with TRBD1. The CDR3 consists of 13 residues. The V and J ends lost 6 bases and 4 bases, in that order; junction bases with no gene match: 3. The CDR3: CASSPGQGYGYTF. The CDR3 bases are TGTGCCAGCAGCCCGGGACAGGGCTATGGCTACACCTTC.

This clonotype was counted at least ten times. The CDR3 loop is CASSLTGEGETQYF. CDR3 nucleotides: TGTGCCAGCAGCCTGACAGGGGAGGGGGAGACCCAGTACTTC. This chain connects TRBV7-9 to TRBJ2-5, with D tentatively TRBD1 (8 bases). Germline values: CDR1 SEHNR, CDR2 FQNEAQ (reference sequence). V was shortened by 5 bases and J by 5 bases, with 15 bases between the two germline ends. The length of the CDR3 is 14 residues.

This clonotype has more than one count but fewer than ten. The chain has TRBV7-9 and TRBJ2-3; 9 positions agree with TRBD1. V dropped 5 bases and J dropped 6; count of bases not matched to a gene: 6. Germline V lookup: CDR1 SEHNR, CDR2 FQNEAQ (reference sequence). This CDR3 is built from 14 residues. CDR3 sequence reads: CASSRDRVADTQYF. The CDR3 DNA follows: TGTGCCAGCAGCCGGGACAGGGTCGCGGATACGCAGTATTTT.

Concerning this clonotype: A far larger clone is only one base removed, so a read error is likely. The rearrangement uses TRBV12-3 or TRBV12-4 and TRBJ1-2; 8 bases agree with TRBD1. The J segment lost 2 bases and the V segment lost 4 bases, leaving 3 bases of the junction unmatched. The CDR3 extends over 14 amino acids. In DNA form, the CDR3 reads TGTGCCAGCAGTTCCCAGGGGGCGAACTATGGCTACACCTTC. Amino acid sequence: CASSSQGANYGYTF.

The chain has TRBV3-1 and TRBJ1-1; D remains unclear. From germline, CDR1 is LGHDT and CDR2 YNNKEL (reference sequence). CDR3 size: 11 residues. Trimming stripped 5 bases from V and 5 bases from J, with 6 bases between. CDR3 in DNA: TGTGCCAGCAGCAAAGGGACTGAAGCTTTCTTT. Translation gives CASSKGTEAFF.

This clonotype occurred a few times. The chain carries TRBV7-9 and TRBJ1-1; TRBD1 might be the D (5 bases). Germline CDR1 and CDR2: SEHNR and FQNEAQ (reference sequence). This CDR3 is built from 13 residues. Trimming shortened V by 6 bases and J by 2 bases, and 10 bases separated the two germline ends. CDR3 loop: CASRRGDNTEAFF. Written as DNA, the CDR3 is TGTGCCAGCAGGAGGGGCGATAACACTGAAGCTTTCTTT.

The chain links TRBV24-1 to TRBJ2-1; D is unclear. This CDR3 contains 15 residues. V gave up 5 bases and J gave up 2 bases, with 12 bases separating them. From germline, CDR1 is KGHDR and CDR2 SFDVKD. The CDR3 nucleotides read TGTGCCACCAGTGGAATGCAGGCGGCCTACAATGAGCAGTTCTTC. Its translation is CATSGMQAAYNEQFF.